These T cell receptor beta chains were read from a single sample in a study of cytomegalovirus exposure and HLA in healthy donors. Clones were read by immunoSEQ multiplex PCR, and TCRdb kept only the in-frame ones, dropping some. The sample records 110,000 or so clones, 70% to 90% being singletons. Sequencing was done on a sample of PBMCs. The receptors derive from a woman between 25 and 40 years old in good health and CMV-seronegative. Both conserved end residues are part of each CDR3. A D gene is named only where the DNA matches it firmly. Size values are once, few and many counts, or a class for expanded clones, and some rows have none.

d_call clone_size j_call v_call cdr3_aa cdr3_nt
NA NA TRBJ1-6 TRBV9 CASSVDGGASSYNSPLHF TGTGCCAGCAGCGTAGATGGAGGGGCTAGCTCCTATAATTCACCCCTCCACTTT
TRBD1 NA TRBJ2-7 TRBV5-5 CASSSGTGREQYF TGTGCCAGCAGCTCAGGGACAGGGCGTGAGCAGTACTTC
TRBD2 NA TRBJ2-5 TRBV9 CASSVGGGTIIETQYF TGTGCCAGCAGCGTCGGGGGGGGAACGATCATCGAGACCCAGTACTTC
NA few TRBJ1-1 TRBV30 CAWNRDMNTEAFF TGTGCCTGGAACAGGGACATGAACACTGAAGCTTTCTTT
NA NA TRBJ1-2 TRBV7-9 CASSLDIYGYTF TGTGCCAGCAGCTTAGACATCTATGGCTACACCTTC
TRBD1 NA TRBJ2-5 TRBV5-1 CASSTGQGEQETQYF TGCGCCAGCAGCACAGGACAGGGTGAACAAGAGACCCAGTACTTC
TRBD1 once TRBJ2-7 TRBV19 CASSVGTGRHEQYF TGTGCCAGTAGTGTCGGGACAGGGAGGCACGAGCAGTACTTC
NA NA TRBJ1-3 TRBV4-2 CASSQGAGSGNTIYF TGTGCCAGCAGCCAAGGGGCAGGGTCGGGAAACACCATATATTTT
TRBD2 NA TRBJ2-7 TRBV23-1 CASSQGRGTTYEQYF TGCGCCAGCAGTCAAGGGCGGGGGACTACCTACGAGCAGTACTTC
NA NA TRBJ2-5 TRBV27 CASSLNGGVFQETQYF TGTGCCAGCAGTTTAAATGGGGGCGTATTCCAAGAGACCCAGTACTTC